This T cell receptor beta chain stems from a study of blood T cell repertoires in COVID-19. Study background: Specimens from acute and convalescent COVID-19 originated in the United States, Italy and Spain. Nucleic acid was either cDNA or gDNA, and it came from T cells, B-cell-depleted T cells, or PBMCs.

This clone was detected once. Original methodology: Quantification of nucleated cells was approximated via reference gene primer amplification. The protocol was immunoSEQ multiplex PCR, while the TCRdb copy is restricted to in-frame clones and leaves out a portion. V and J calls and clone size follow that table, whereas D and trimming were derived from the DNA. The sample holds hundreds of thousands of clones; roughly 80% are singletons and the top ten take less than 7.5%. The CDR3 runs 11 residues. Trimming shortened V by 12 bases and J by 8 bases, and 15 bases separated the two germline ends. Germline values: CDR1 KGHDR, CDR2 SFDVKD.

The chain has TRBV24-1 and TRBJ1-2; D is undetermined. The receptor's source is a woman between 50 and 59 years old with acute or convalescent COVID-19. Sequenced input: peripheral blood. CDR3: CAPYYHGGYTF. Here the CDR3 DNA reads TGTGCCCCTTACTACCATGGGGGCTACACCTTC.